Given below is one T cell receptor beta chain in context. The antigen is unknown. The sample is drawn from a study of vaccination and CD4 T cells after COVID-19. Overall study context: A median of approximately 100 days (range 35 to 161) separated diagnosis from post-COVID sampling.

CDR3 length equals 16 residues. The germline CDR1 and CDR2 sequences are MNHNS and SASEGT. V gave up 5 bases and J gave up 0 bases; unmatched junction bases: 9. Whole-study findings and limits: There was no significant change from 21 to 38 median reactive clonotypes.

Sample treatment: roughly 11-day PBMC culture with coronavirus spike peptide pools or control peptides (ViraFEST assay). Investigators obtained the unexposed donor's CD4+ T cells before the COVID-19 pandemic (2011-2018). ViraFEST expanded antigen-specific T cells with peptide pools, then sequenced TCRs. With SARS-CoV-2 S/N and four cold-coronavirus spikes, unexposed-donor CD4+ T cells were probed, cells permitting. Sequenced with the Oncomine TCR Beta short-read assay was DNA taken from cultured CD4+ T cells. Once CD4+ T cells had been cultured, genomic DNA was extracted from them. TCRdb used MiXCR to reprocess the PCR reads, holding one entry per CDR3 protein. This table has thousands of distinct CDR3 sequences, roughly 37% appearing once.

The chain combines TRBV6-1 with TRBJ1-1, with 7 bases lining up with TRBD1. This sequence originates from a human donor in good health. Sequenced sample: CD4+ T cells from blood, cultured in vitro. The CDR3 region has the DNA TGTGCCAGCAGTCCTAGACAGGGACCCATGAACACTGAAGCTTTCTTT. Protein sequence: CASSPRQGPMNTEAFF.